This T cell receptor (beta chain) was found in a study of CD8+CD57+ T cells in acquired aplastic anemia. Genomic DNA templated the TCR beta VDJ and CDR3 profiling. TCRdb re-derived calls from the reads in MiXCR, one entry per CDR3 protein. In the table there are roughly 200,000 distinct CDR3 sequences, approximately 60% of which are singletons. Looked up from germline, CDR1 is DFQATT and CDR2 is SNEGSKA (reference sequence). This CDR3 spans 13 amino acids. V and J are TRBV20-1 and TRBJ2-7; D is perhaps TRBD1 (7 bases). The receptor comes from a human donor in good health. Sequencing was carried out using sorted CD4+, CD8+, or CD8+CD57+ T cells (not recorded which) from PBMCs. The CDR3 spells CSLVAGGSYEQYF. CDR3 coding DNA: TGCAGCTTAGTCGCAGGGGGGTCCTACGAGCAGTACTTC.